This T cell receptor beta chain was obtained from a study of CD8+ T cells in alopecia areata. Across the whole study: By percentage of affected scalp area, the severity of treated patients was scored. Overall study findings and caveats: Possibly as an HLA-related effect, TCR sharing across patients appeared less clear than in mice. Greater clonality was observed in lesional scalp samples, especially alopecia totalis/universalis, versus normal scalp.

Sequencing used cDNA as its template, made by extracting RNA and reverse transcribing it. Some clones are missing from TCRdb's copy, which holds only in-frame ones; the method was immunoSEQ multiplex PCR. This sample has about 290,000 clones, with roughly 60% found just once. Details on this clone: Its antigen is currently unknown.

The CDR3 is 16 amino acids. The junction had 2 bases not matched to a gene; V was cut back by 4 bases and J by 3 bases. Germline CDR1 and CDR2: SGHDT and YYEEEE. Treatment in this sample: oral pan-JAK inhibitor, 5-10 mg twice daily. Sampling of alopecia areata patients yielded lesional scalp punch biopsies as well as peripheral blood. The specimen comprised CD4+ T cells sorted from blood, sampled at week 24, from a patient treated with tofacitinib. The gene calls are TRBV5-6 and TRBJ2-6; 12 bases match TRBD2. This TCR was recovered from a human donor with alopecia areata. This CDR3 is CASSRTSGDGANVLTF. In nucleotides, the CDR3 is TGTGCCAGCAGCAGGACTAGCGGGGATGGGGCCAACGTCCTGACTTTC.